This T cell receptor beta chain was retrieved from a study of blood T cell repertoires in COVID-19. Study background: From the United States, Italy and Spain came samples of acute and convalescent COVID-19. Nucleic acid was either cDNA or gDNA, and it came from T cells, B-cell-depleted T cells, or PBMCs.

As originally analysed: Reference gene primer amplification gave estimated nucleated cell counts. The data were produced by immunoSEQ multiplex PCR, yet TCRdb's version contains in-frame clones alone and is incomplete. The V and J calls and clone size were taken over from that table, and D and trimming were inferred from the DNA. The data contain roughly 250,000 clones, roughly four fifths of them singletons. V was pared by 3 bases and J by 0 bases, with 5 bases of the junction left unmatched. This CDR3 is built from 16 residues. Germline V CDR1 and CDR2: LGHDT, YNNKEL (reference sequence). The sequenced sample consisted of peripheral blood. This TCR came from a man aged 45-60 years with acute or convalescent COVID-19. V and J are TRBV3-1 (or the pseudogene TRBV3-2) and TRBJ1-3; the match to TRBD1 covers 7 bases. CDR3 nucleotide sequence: TGTGCCAGCAGCCAGGACAGGCTTAACTCTGGAAACACCATATATTTT. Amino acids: CASSQDRLNSGNTIYF.